This T cell receptor beta chain was identified during a study of radiation and T cells in renal cell carcinoma. Study outcomes and limitations: From baseline, blood top tumor clonotypes peaked at 2 weeks post-radiation. No pretreatment tumor biopsies were available for baseline clonotypes.

Time point described: blood 2 weeks post-SBRT. Treatment specified: 15 Gy SBRT to primary tumor, nephrectomy 4 weeks later. This renal cell carcinoma was of the clear cell type. To note about this clone: Its target is not known.

CDR3 length: 13 residues. Deletions cut 4 bases from V and 4 bases from J, with 11 bases between. Germline-derived CDR1 and CDR2 are SGHRS and YFSETQ. The repertoire was sequenced with immunoSEQ multiplex PCR; TCRdb's copy has only in-frame clones and lacks some. The sample shows roughly 140,000 clones, approximately 88% of them seen only once. The chain employs TRBV5-1 and TRBJ1-2; D perhaps matches TRBD1 (6 bases). The source is a woman between 50 and 59 years old with renal cell carcinoma. The sample here was blood, taken from a patient whose treatment included radiotherapy and nephrectomy. CDR3 region: CASSPLDSYGYTF. DNA for the CDR3: TGCGCCAGCAGCCCCTTGGACAGCTATGGCTACACCTTC.